This T cell receptor (beta chain) was obtained from a study of shared clonotypes between healthy human individuals. As for the study in general: For every donor, three CD4 naive, three CD4 memory, two CD8 naive and one CD8 memory plates were used.

Trimming cost V 5 bases and J 2 bases; bases outside gene matches: 19. This CDR3 spans 21 amino acids. Germline CDR1 reads MNHEY; CDR2 reads SMNVEV (reference sequence). The naive CD8 subset, CD45RO-negative cells positively selected for CCR7, excluded terminally differentiated effector memory CD45RA+ cells. Repertoires were generated with immunoSEQ multiplex PCR, while TCRdb's copy carries only in-frame clones and drops some. The data contain 560,000 or so clones, around 96% of them singletons. Overall study results and limits: Around 5% was the fraction of naive CD4 clonotypes found shared across a few donors.

This clone was counted a single time. Its antigen is unknown. V usage is TRBV27 and J usage is TRBJ2-7, with 15 bases fitting TRBD2. The sequence derives from a woman between 25 and 40 years old in good health. Sample: naive CD8+ T cells sorted from blood. In DNA, the CDR3 is TGTGCCAGCAGTCAACTTTCCCGGAGGACTAGCGGGAGGGGACAGCCCTACGAGCAGTACTTC. Protein sequence: CASSQLSRRTSGRGQPYEQYF.